The 4 T cell receptor beta chains presented below share a single source sample, sequenced in a study of technical replicates of blood from a handful of donors (dated by TCRdb to about 2017). Preparation of the library involved the immunoSEQ multiplex PCR assay. TCRdb stores this immuneACCESS table with in-frame sequences only. Part of the clones is absent; in the studies checked, under half of the shortfall reflects unresolved V genes, and no reason is known for the rest. The sample records tens of thousands of clones, around nine tenths of which are singletons. The ten largest clones represent about 4.7% of the sample. The sequencing input was PBMCs. These receptor sequences come from a human donor in good health. Some clones in this sample may be carry-over from other donors' samples.

V and J are TRBV6-6 and TRBJ2-1; D perhaps matches TRBD2 (5 bases). The germline CDR1 and CDR2 sequences are MNHNY and SVGAGI (reference sequence). The CDR3 length is 13 residues. Trimming shortened V by 7 bases and J by 1 base, and 8 bases separated the two germline ends. CDR3 coding DNA: TGTGCCAGCATCGGCGGGTCCTACAATGAGCAGTTCTTC. It translates to CASIGGSYNEQFF.

This rearrangement joins TRBV9 to TRBJ1-6, with D perhaps matching TRBD1 (6 bases). This CDR3 has 15 residues. V was shortened by 4 bases and J by 10 bases, with 18 bases between the two germline ends. CDR1 and CDR2 from the germline V gene are SGDLS and YYNGEE. In nucleotides, the CDR3 is TGTGCCAGCAGCCCGCGGACAGTCCCAGGATCACCCCTCCACTTT. The encoded protein is CASSPRTVPGSPLHF.

The genes are TRBV11-1 and TRBJ2-7; D gene uncertain. Germline loops: CDR1 SGHAT, CDR2 FQDESV (reference sequence). This CDR3 has 13 residues. The V end was cut by 4 bases, the J end by 4 bases, with 11 bases between. CDR3 residues: CASSSPQWYEQYF. CDR3 sequence (DNA): TGTGCCAGCAGCTCGCCTCAGTGGTACGAGCAGTACTTC.

This clone was seen only once. This chain links TRBV21-1 with TRBJ2-7; TRBD2, the table's D call, lacks a check against the DNA. TRBV21-1 counts as a pseudogene. The CDR3 sequence is 16 residues long. The CDR3 DNA reads as TGTGCCAGCACCTTCCCAAGGACTAGCGGGAGAAGTGAGCAGTACTTC. Its translation: CASTFPRTSGRSEQYF.